The 5 T cell receptor beta chains below all came from one sample that was sequenced in a study of T cells after yellow fever vaccination. TCRdb reanalysed the 5' RACE reads using MiXCR and keeps one entry per CDR3 protein. The sample comprises under 250,000 distinct CDR3 sequences, about 3% of which are singletons, and 2.5% to 3.5% rests with the top ten. Sequenced material: CD4+ T cells sorted from PBMCs, taken 10 days after the yellow fever booster vaccination. The receptors originated from a man aged 18 to 29 who received the YFV17D yellow fever vaccine.

The sample holds a few counts of this clonotype. V usage is TRBV5-4 and J usage is TRBJ2-1, with D maybe TRBD2 (6 bases). The CDR3 runs to 16 residues. V lost 0 bases and J 8 bases, leaving 18 bases between the germline ends. Germline V gives CDR1 SGHNT, CDR2 YYREEE (reference sequence). CDR3 region: CASSLGGSGYKDEQFF. CDR3 coding DNA: TGTGCCAGCAGCTTGGGAGGTAGCGGTTACAAGGATGAGCAGTTCTTC. Variable domain in full (rest from reference TRBV5-4 and TRBJ2-1): ETGVTQSPTHLIKTRGQQVTLRCSSQSGHNTVSWYQQALGQGPQFIFQYYREEENGRGNFPPRFSGLQFPNYSSELNVNALELDDSALYLCASSLGGSGYKDEQFFGPGTRLTVL.

The chain uses TRBV6-5 and TRBJ2-3, with D uncertain. CDR1 is MNHEY and CDR2 is SVGAGI in the germline V gene. The CDR3 spans 15 residues. Trimming stripped 7 bases from V and 9 bases from J, with 23 bases between. DNA for the CDR3: TGTGCCAGCATCCGTAATCGCACTGTTACCGAGACGCAGTATTTT. Its protein is CASIRNRTVTETQYF.

This clonotype was recorded many times. The genes are TRBV7-3 and TRBJ2-3; possible D gene TRBD2, 5 bases. Germline V gene sequence: CDR1 SGHTA, CDR2 FQGTGA. CDR3 size: 13 residues. The germline V and J ends were trimmed by 3 bases and 4 bases, with 8 bases remaining between them. The CDR3 loop is CASSFVGADTQYF. The CDR3 DNA sequence: TGTGCCAGCAGCTTTGTGGGAGCAGATACGCAGTATTTT.

There are many counts of this clonotype. The genes are TRBV7-2 and TRBJ1-6; tentatively, D is TRBD1 (6 bases). Trimming removed 6 bases from V and 5 bases from J, with 32 bases in between. The CDR3 contains 21 residues. Germline assignment: CDR1 SGHTA and CDR2 FQGNSA. The DNA for the CDR3 is TGTGCCAGCAGTTTTAGTGTTTTATCGCCGGGACACCGACCTAATAATTCACCCCTCCACTTT. This codes for CASSFSVLSPGHRPNNSPLHF.

Many counts were recorded for this clonotype. The chain recombines TRBV7-2 with TRBJ2-1, with D maybe TRBD2 (5 bases). CDR1 and CDR2 (germline): SGHTA, FQGNSA. The germline V and J ends were trimmed by 1 base and 3 bases, with 10 bases remaining between them. This CDR3 region has 15 residues. Here the CDR3 reads CASSLDSGNYNEQFF. The CDR3, as DNA: TGTGCCAGCAGCTTAGATTCGGGGAACTACAATGAGCAGTTCTTC.